Here is one T cell receptor beta chain with its context. Its antigen remains undetermined. Base qualities were left out, and no much larger clone turns up one base away. The data originate from a study of T cell changes during pregnancy in multiple sclerosis (dated by TCRdb to the late 2010s). Turning to the overall study: The study examined how the T cell repertoire changed over the course of pregnancy in women with multiple sclerosis.

Libraries were constructed by the immunoSEQ multiplex PCR assay. In its TCRdb copy, this immuneACCESS table keeps in-frame sequences only and misses some clones. Where compared with another copy, unresolved V genes explain less than half of these, and the others have no known cause. This sample is represented by some 51,000 clones; around 94% of them were singletons. Around 0.47% of the sample comes from the top ten. V lost 5 bases and J lost 5 bases; the stretch between them is 16 bases long. The CDR3 starts with the cysteine, ends with the phenylalanine, and has 14 residues. The CDR3 DNA has 42 bases and is translated from base 1. The germline V gene yields SGHRS for CDR1 and YFSETQ for CDR2.

This receptor chain uses TRBV5-1 and TRBJ2-5; the D gene is perhaps TRBD1, on 6 matching bases. Source: CD4+ T cells from peripheral blood mononuclear cells, taken in the first trimester of pregnancy. The receptor's source is a female donor with multiple sclerosis, enrolled in a pregnancy study. The CDR3 corresponds to CASSSTGRMETQYF. In nucleotide form, the sequence is TGCGCCAGCAGTTCCACAGGGCGGATGGAGACCCAGTACTTC.